In this sample, the clone carrying this T cell receptor (beta chain) turned up once. Its specificity is not known. In germline, CDR1 is DFQATT, CDR2 SNEGSKA (reference sequence). V was clipped by 3 bases and J by 1 base, with 11 bases between them. This CDR3 contains 14 residues. This sample stems from a study of blood T cells in healthy people across ages. Study results and limitations: Diversity estimates drawn from one million T cells were deemed underestimates. PBMCs that were unsorted prevented a conclusive naive versus antigen-experienced comparison.

Sample-barcoded 5' priming and a J-beta primer mix drove a second PCR of roughly 7 to 11 cycles. Every cDNA was tagged by a template-switch adaptor with 12 random nucleotides. TCRdb re-analysed the 5' RACE reads in MiXCR, keeping a single row per CDR3 protein. The table shows roughly 800,000 distinct CDR3 sequences, with 55% to 70% occurring only once. Sequencing was performed on blood. The rearrangement uses TRBV20-1 and TRBJ2-3; no clear D gene. This receptor was identified in a man aged 30 to 39 in good health. The CDR3 DNA is TGCAGTGCTAGGGGGTCGGGCCGCACAGATACGCAGTATTTT. This encodes CSARGSGRTDTQYF.